This record looks at one T cell receptor beta chain sequence and its context. The table came from immunoSEQ multiplex PCR; TCRdb's copy has only in-frame clones and leaves some out. Of 150,000 to 200,000 clones in the sample, about 89% were seen once. This sample is part of a study of cytomegalovirus exposure and HLA in healthy donors. The germline V gene encodes CDR1 SEHNR and CDR2 FQNEAQ (reference sequence). V lost 3 bases and J lost 0; bases outside the gene matches: 3. CDR3 size: 15 residues. The chain employs TRBV7-9 and TRBJ2-7; 9 nucleotides agree with TRBD2. The clonotype originates from a man aged 30 to 39 in good health and CMV-seropositive. The sequenced sample was PBMCs. The DNA for the CDR3 is TGTGCCAGCAGCTTTAGCGGGGGTCTCTCCTACGAGCAGTACTTC. Its translation: CASSFSGGLSYEQYF.